This passage covers 7 T cell receptor beta chains from one sample sequenced in a study of shared clonotypes between healthy human individuals. Here immunoSEQ multiplex PCR was the method, and the copy in TCRdb shows in-frame clones only, minus some. The sample carries over a million clones, around 78% recorded once. Sequenced input: memory CD4+ T cells from PBMCs. The subset is: CD45RA-negative fraction. These receptors were taken from a man in his late teens or twenties in good health. Some clones in this sample may be carry-over from other donors' samples.

This clone has a handful of counts. V gene TRBV9 combines with J gene TRBJ2-3, with D possibly called TRBD1 or TRBD2 (7 bases each). The CDR3 contains 14 residues. V dropped 4 bases and J dropped 4 bases, with 13 bases sitting between them. Per the germline V gene, CDR1 is SGDLS and CDR2 is YYNGEE. CDR3 region: CASSPPGGADTQYF. Here the CDR3 DNA reads TGTGCCAGCAGCCCACCAGGGGGGGCAGATACGCAGTATTTT.

For this clone: This sample includes further DNA sequences coding for the same CDR3. The CDR3 DNA sequence: TGTGCCAGCAGCTTGGGCAGGGGAACCTACGAGCAGTACTTC. This translates into CASSLGRGTYEQYF. J is TRBJ2-7 and V is TRBV7-9; D may be TRBD1 (6 bases). V was shortened by 3 bases and J by 2 bases, with 11 bases between the two germline ends. The CDR3 runs to 14 residues. Looked up from germline, CDR1 is SEHNR and CDR2 is FQNEAQ (reference sequence).

In its sample, this clone was seen once. The chain couples TRBV5-6 to TRBJ1-2; tentative D call: TRBD1 (6 bases). V lost 4 bases and J 8 bases, leaving 12 bases between the germline ends. This CDR3 comprises 12 residues. Germline V CDR1 and CDR2: SGHDT, YYEEEE. CDR3 in DNA: TGTGCCAGCAGCACCGGGACATTAGGCTACACCTTC. Protein sequence: CASSTGTLGYTF.

The J gene is TRBJ2-7, the V gene TRBV6-5, with D perhaps matching TRBD1 (6 bases). V was clipped by 6 bases and J by 0 bases, with 12 bases between them. The CDR3 is 14 amino acids. In germline, CDR1 is MNHEY, CDR2 SVGAGI. The CDR3 sequence: CASSPDRLSYEQYF. The DNA of the CDR3 is TGTGCCAGCAGCCCTGACAGGCTCTCCTACGAGCAGTACTTC.

This clone was observed a handful of times. V is TRBV10-2 and J is TRBJ1-3, with TRBD1 matching over 7 bases. The junction had 3 bases not matched to a gene; V was cut back by 1 base and J by 3 bases. This CDR3 comprises 15 residues. Germline-derived CDR1 and CDR2 are WSHSY and SAAADI. CDR3 nucleotides: TGCGCCAGCAGTGAGTGGGGACAGTTTGGAAACACCATATATTTT. Its protein is CASSEWGQFGNTIYF.

Notes on this clone: Within the sample, other DNA sequences also encode this same CDR3. The J gene is TRBJ1-2, the V gene TRBV5-6, with D unclear. Germline CDR1 is SGHDT and CDR2 is YYEEEE. The CDR3 covers 13 residues. V was pared by 0 bases and J by 7 bases, with 10 bases between. The CDR3, as DNA: TGTGCCAGCAGCTTGGGTAGGCGAGGTGGCTACACCTTC. Translation: CASSLGRRGGYTF.

The genes are TRBV28 and TRBJ2-7; D is possibly TRBD1 or TRBD2 (5 bases each). V lost 3 bases and J lost 3, with 15 bases in between. The length of the CDR3 is 15 residues. The germline V gene has CDR1 MDHEN and CDR2 SYDVKM. CDR3 sequence: CASSFPGTAYYEQYF. In nucleotides, the CDR3 is TGTGCCAGCAGTTTTCCCGGGACCGCGTACTACGAGCAGTACTTC. The entire variable domain, with the rest obtained from reference TRBV28 and TRBJ2-7, is as follows: DVKVTQSSRYLVKRTGEKVFLECVQDMDHENMFWYRQDPGLGLRLIYFSYDVKMKEKGDIPEGYSVSREKKERFSLILESASTNQTSMYLCASSFPGTAYYEQYFGPGTRLTVT.